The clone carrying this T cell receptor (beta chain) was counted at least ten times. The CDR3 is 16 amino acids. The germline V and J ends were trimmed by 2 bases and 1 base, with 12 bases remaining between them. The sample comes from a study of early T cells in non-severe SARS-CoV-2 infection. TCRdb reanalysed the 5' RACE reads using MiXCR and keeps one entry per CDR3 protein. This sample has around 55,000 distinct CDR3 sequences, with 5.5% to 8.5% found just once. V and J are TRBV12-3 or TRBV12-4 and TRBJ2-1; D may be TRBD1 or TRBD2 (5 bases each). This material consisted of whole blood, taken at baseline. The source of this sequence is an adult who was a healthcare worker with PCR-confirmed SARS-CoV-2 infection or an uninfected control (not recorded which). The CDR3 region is CASSLSLAGSYNEQFF. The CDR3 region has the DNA TGTGCCAGCAGTTTATCCCTAGCAGGGTCCTACAATGAGCAGTTCTTC.